Below are 22 T cell receptor beta chains sequenced from a single sample in a study of shared clonotypes between healthy human individuals. Clones were sequenced by immunoSEQ multiplex PCR, and TCRdb holds only the in-frame ones, with some missing. The table records hundreds of thousands of clones, around 70% of them present only once. The source material was memory CD4+ T cells sorted from blood. Subset noted: CD45RA-negative fraction. These receptors all stem from a man younger than 40 in good health.

The J gene is TRBJ1-1, the V gene TRBV27; no reliable D call. V was cut by 3 bases and J by 3 bases, with 11 bases left in between. This CDR3 is 14 amino acids long. Germline values: CDR1 MNHEY, CDR2 SMNVEV (reference sequence). The CDR3 DNA follows: TGTGCCAGCAGTTTGGACGGTACTTACACTGAAGCTTTCTTT. This translates into CASSLDGTYTEAFF.

The rearrangement joins TRBV5-1 to TRBJ1-4; 8 nucleotides align to TRBD1. CDR1 and CDR2 from the germline V gene are SGHRS and YFSETQ. The CDR3 covers 12 residues. J gave up 7 bases and V 6 bases, and 2 bases lay outside the gene matches. In nucleotides, the CDR3 is TGCGCCAGCACCACAGGGGGTGAAAAACTGTTTTTT. Its protein is CASTTGGEKLFF.

The CDR3 loop reads CASSWVGGPQETQYF. CDR3 in DNA: TGTGCCAGCAGCTGGGTGGGGGGACCCCAAGAGACCCAGTACTTC. The rearrangement joins TRBV5-8 to TRBJ2-5; TRBD2 might be the D (6 bases). CDR1 and CDR2 from the germline V gene are SGHTS and YDEGEE. V lost 3 bases to trimming and J lost 1 base, with 13 bases between them. The CDR3 extends over 15 amino acids.

The chain has TRBV6-1 and TRBJ2-3, with D unclear. CDR3 length equals 15 residues. V lost 5 bases and J lost 0, with 12 bases in between. Per the germline V gene, CDR1 is MNHNS and CDR2 is SASEGT. The CDR3 bases are TGTGCCAGCAGTCTCCACGGCGGTAGCACAGATACGCAGTATTTT. This gives the protein CASSLHGGSTDTQYF.

This clone was detected many times. This chain uses TRBV19 with TRBJ1-3; D is ambiguous. This CDR3 spans 15 amino acids. Germline V lookup: CDR1 LNHDA, CDR2 SQIVND (reference sequence). V lost 9 bases, J lost 0 bases, and 15 bases lay in between. CDR3 nucleotide sequence: TGTGCCAGCGGCTGGCGGACGAGCTCTGGAAACACCATATATTTT. Residues: CASGWRTSSGNTIYF.

This chain links TRBV9 with TRBJ1-4; possible D gene TRBD1, 6 bases. With 3 bases removed from V and 4 bases from J, the gap between germline ends came to 7 bases. CDR3 length: 13 amino acids. The germline V gene encodes CDR1 SGDLS and CDR2 YYNGEE. The CDR3 DNA sequence: TGTGCCAGCAGCGACAGGGTTAATGAAAAACTGTTTTTT. Translated, it gives CASSDRVNEKLFF. Drawing the rest from reference TRBV9 and TRBJ1-4, the complete variable domain is DSGVTQTPKHLITATGQRVTLRCSPRSGDLSVYWYQQSLDQGLQFLIQYYNGEERAKGNILERFSAQQFPDLHSELNLSSLELGDSALYFCASSDRVNEKLFFGSGTQLSVL.

CDR3 bases: TGTGCCACCGCGCGGGCGGGCAATCAGCCCCAGCATTTT. Protein sequence: CATARAGNQPQHF. The chain has TRBV6-1 and TRBJ1-5, with D unclear. The CDR3 extends over 13 amino acids. V was trimmed by 10 bases and J by 2 bases, leaving 12 bases between them. Germline-derived CDR1 and CDR2 are MNHNS and SASEGT.

The chain uses TRBV5-1 and TRBJ2-1; TRBD2 might be the D (7 bases). Trimming cost V 3 bases and J 4 bases, with 17 bases left between them. Germline values: CDR1 SGHRS, CDR2 YFSETQ. CDR3 size: 16 residues. Written as DNA, the CDR3 is TGCGCCAGCAGCTCGGGCGCGGGGGCAGAATACAATGAGCAGTTCTTC. This gives the protein CASSSGAGAEYNEQFF.

CDR3 in amino acids: CASSDIPGRNYGYTF. CDR3 nucleotides: TGTGCCAGCAGCGATATCCCGGGACGGAACTATGGCTACACCTTC. The chain uses TRBV7-8 and TRBJ1-2; possible D gene TRBD1, 5 bases. V lost 5 bases to trimming and J lost 2 bases, with 15 bases between them. CDR3 length equals 15 residues. Germline CDR1 reads SGHVS; CDR2 reads FQNEAQ.

The count of this clone is one. The J gene is TRBJ2-6, the V gene TRBV21-1; TRBD1, the table's D call, was not compared with the DNA. TRBV21-1 has pseudogene status. The CDR3 totals 23 residues. In DNA form, the CDR3 reads TGTGCCAGCAGCACCCAATGGGGAATCAGGGAATCCCCCACACGCTCTGGGGCCAACGTCCTGACTTTC. It encodes CASSTQWGIRESPTRSGANVLTF.

Concerning this clone: At the DNA level, this CDR3 is encoded by other sequences in the same sample as well. The J gene is TRBJ1-1, the V gene TRBV5-1, with D hard to call. V was cut by 5 bases and J by 3 bases, with 14 bases left in between. The germline gives CDR1 SGHRS, CDR2 YFSETQ. CDR3 length equals 14 residues. The chain's CDR3 is CASRPGLVDTEAFF. The CDR3 nucleotides are TGCGCCAGCAGACCCGGCCTAGTGGACACTGAAGCTTTCTTT.

J is TRBJ1-1 and V is TRBV10-3, with D unclear. This CDR3 has 14 amino acids. V gave up 4 bases and J gave up 1 base, with 10 bases separating them. Per the germline V gene, CDR1 is ENHRY and CDR2 is SYGVKD. The CDR3 bases are TGTGCCATCAGTGTTCGGCTGGAGAACACTGAAGCTTTCTTT. Protein product: CAISVRLENTEAFF.

The chain uses TRBV29-1 and TRBJ1-1; D might be TRBD1 (5 bases). Trimming left V 8 bases short and J 2 bases short, with 12 bases between. The CDR3 runs 12 residues. Germline lookup yields CDR1 SQVTM and CDR2 ANQGSEA. CDR3 region: CSTGGGNTEAFF. The DNA for the CDR3 is TGCAGCACTGGGGGGGGAAACACTGAAGCTTTCTTT.

Only one count was recorded for this clone. J is TRBJ2-1 and V is TRBV6-5; D unresolved. V lost 5 bases and J lost 3, with 8 bases in between. Germline CDR1 reads MNHEY; CDR2 reads SVGAGI. The CDR3 is made up of 13 amino acids. CDR3 loop: CASSKLVYNEQFF. CDR3 in DNA: TGTGCCAGCAGTAAGCTCGTCTACAATGAGCAGTTCTTC.

A single count supports this clone. V is TRBV27 and J is TRBJ2-5; 9 positions match TRBD2. The CDR3 spans 15 residues. Germline CDR1 is MNHEY and CDR2 is SMNVEV (reference sequence). With 4 bases clipped from V and 2 bases from J, the junction kept 5 bases outside the gene matches. The CDR3 sequence is CASSSSGATQETQYF. CDR3 nucleotides: TGTGCCAGCAGTTCTAGCGGGGCCACTCAAGAGACCCAGTACTTC.

This rearrangement joins TRBV7-3 to TRBJ2-3; either TRBD1 or TRBD2 may fit D (5 bases each). Trimming shortened V by 4 bases and J by 8 bases, and 13 bases separated the two germline ends. Germline V lookup: CDR1 SGHTA, CDR2 FQGTGA. This CDR3 has 13 amino acids. Here the CDR3 reads CASSSDRDVTQYF. Written as DNA, the CDR3 is TGTGCCAGCAGCTCTGACCGGGACGTTACGCAGTATTTT.

In this sample, this clone turned up many times. This rearrangement joins TRBV2 to TRBJ2-4; tentatively, D is TRBD1 or TRBD2 (7 bases each). The CDR3 covers 13 residues. Germline V gives CDR1 SNHLY, CDR2 FYNNEI. V lost 7 bases and J lost 9, with 16 bases in between. The chain's CDR3 is CASTPGGGTIQYF. For the CDR3, the DNA is TGTGCCAGCACCCCAGGGGGGGGGACCATTCAGTACTTC.

This clone was recorded only once. The J gene is TRBJ2-7, the V gene TRBV7-2; D remains unclear. V lost 1 base and J 0 bases, leaving 10 bases between the germline ends. The germline gives CDR1 SGHTA, CDR2 FQGNSA. There are 15 residues in the CDR3. The chain's CDR3 is CASSLVWLSSYEQYF. The CDR3 coding sequence is TGTGCCAGCAGCTTAGTCTGGTTGAGCTCCTACGAGCAGTACTTC.

This clone has just one count. The genes are TRBV5-6 and TRBJ2-5; 7 positions agree with TRBD1. V was clipped by 2 bases and J by 1 base; unmatched bases: 8. Germline V gene data show CDR1 as SGHDT and CDR2 as YYEEEE. The length of the CDR3 is 16 residues. This CDR3 reads CASSLYTGATQETQYF. CDR3 bases: TGTGCCAGCAGCTTATACACAGGGGCCACCCAAGAGACCCAGTACTTC.

The chain carries TRBV7-6 and TRBJ2-2, with D tentatively TRBD2 (6 bases). The CDR3 length is 14 residues. The germline V gene encodes CDR1 SGHVS and CDR2 FNYEAQ. Trimming stripped 5 bases from V and 4 bases from J, with 11 bases between. CDR3 residues: CASSPGLVTGELFF. In DNA, the CDR3 is TGTGCCAGCAGCCCGGGACTGGTCACCGGGGAGCTGTTTTTT.

The chain couples TRBV5-1 to TRBJ1-1; D not resolved. The germline V and J ends were trimmed by 3 bases and 5 bases, with 17 bases remaining between them. Germline CDR1 SGHRS, CDR2 YFSETQ. The CDR3 is made up of 15 amino acids. For the CDR3, the DNA is TGCGCCAGCAGCTCTGTAGTGGGAGTGCAGACTGAAGCTTTCTTT. Its translation: CASSSVVGVQTEAFF.

The chain is built from TRBV5-1 and TRBJ2-5; D perhaps matches TRBD2 (5 bases). Trimming shortened V by 4 bases and J by 1 base, and 17 bases separated the two germline ends. Germline-derived CDR1 and CDR2 are SGHRS and YFSETQ. The length of the CDR3 is 16 residues. The CDR3 coding sequence is TGCGCCAGCAGCCCTCCCCCGGCCGCGGGCCAAGAGACCCAGTACTTC. Residues: CASSPPPAAGQETQYF.